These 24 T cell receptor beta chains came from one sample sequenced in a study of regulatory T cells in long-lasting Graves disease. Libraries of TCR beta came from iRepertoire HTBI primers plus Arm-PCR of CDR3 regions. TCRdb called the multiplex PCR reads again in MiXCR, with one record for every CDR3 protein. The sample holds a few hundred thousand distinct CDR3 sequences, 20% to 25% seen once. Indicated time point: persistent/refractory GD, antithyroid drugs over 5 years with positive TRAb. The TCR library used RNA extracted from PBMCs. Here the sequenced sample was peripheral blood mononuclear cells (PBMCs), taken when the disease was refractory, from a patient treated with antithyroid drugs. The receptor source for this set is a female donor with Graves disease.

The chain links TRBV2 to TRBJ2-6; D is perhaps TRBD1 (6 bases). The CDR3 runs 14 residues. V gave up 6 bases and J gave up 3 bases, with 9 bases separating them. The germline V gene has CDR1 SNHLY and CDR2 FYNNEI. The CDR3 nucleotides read TGTGCCAGCAGCTCAGGGGATGGGGCCAACGTCCTGACTTTC. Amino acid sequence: CASSSGDGANVLTF.

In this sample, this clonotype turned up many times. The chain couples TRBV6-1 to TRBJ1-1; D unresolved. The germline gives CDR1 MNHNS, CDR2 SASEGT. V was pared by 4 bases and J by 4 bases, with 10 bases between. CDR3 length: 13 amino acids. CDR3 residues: CASSGPGGTEAFF. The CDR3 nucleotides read TGTGCCAGCAGTGGGCCCGGAGGCACTGAAGCTTTCTTT.

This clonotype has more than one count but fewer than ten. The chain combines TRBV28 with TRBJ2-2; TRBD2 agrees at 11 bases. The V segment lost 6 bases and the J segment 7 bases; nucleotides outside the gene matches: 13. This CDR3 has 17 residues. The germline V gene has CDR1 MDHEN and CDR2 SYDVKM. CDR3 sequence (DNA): TGTGCCAGCAGATCAGTAGGACTAGCGGGCAGGCTCGGGGAGCTGTTTTTT. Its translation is CASRSVGLAGRLGELFF.

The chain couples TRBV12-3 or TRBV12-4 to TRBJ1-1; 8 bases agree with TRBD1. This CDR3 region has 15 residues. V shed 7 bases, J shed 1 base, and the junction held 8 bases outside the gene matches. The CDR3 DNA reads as TGTGCCAGCACCGAGTCAGGGACAGGGAACACTGAAGCTTTCTTT. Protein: CASTESGTGNTEAFF.

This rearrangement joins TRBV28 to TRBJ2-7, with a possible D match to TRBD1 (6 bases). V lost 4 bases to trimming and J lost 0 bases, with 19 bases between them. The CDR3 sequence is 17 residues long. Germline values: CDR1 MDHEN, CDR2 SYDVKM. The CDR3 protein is CASSSRYRESPSYEQYF. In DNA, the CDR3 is TGTGCCAGCAGTTCAAGGTACAGGGAAAGTCCCTCCTACGAGCAGTACTTC.

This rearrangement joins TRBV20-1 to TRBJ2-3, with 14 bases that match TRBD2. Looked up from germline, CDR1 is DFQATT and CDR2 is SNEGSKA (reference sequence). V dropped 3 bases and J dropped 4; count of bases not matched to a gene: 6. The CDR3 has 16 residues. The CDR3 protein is CSASTGTSGSSDTQYF. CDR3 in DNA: TGCAGTGCTAGCACTGGGACTAGCGGGAGTTCAGATACGCAGTATTTT.

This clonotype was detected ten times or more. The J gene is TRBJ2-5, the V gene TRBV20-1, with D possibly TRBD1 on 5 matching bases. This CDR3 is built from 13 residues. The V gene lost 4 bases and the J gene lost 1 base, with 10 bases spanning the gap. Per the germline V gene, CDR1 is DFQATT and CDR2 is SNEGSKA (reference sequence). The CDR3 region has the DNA TGCAGTGCTACCGGGCAGGGCCAAGAGACCCAGTACTTC. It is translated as CSATGQGQETQYF.

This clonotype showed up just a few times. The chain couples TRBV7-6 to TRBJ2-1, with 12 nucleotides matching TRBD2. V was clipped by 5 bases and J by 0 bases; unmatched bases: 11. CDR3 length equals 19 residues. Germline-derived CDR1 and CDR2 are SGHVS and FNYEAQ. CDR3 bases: TGTGCCAGCAGCAGGTGGGGGCTAGCGGGGGGGCCCTCCTACAATGAGCAGTTCTTC. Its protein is CASSRWGLAGGPSYNEQFF.

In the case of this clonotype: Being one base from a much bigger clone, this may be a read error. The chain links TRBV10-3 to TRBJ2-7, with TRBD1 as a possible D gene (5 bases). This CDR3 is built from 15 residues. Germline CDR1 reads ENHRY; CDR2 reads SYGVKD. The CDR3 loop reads CAISGAGRENYEQCF. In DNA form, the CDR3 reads TGTGCCATCAGTGGCGCCGGCAGGGAAAACTACGAGCAGTGCTTC.

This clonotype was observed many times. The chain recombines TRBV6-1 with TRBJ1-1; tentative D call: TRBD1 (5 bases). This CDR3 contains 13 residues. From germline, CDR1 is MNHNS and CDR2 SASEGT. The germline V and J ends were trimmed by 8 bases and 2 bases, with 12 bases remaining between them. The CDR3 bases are TGTGCCAGCGTTCAGGGTGGAAACACTGAAGCTTTCTTT. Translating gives CASVQGGNTEAFF.

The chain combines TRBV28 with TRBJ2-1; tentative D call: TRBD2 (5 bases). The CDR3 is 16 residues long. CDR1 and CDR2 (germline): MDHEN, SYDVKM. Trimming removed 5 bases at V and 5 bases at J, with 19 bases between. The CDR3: CASSDPGNTRDNEQFF. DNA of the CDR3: TGTGCCAGCAGTGACCCCGGGAACACAAGGGACAATGAGCAGTTCTTC.

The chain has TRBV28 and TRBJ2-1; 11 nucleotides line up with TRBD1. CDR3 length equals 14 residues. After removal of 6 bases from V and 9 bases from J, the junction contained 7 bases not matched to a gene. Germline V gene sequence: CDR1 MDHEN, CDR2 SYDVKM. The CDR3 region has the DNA TGTGCCAGCAGGACCGGGACAGGGGGTTCTGAGCAGTTCTTC. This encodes CASRTGTGGSEQFF.

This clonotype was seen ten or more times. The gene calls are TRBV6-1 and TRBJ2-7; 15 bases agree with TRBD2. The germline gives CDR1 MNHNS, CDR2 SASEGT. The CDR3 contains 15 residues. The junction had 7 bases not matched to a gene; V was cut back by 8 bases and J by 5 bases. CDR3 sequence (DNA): TGTGCCAGCTTGGGACTAGCGGGAGGTGCCGACGAGCAGTACTTC. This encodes CASLGLAGGADEQYF.

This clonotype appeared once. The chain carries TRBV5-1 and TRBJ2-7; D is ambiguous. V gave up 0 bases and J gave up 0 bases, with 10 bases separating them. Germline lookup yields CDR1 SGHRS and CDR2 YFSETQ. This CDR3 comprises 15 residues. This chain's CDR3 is CASSLEPVSSYEQYF. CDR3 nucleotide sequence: TGCGCCAGCAGCTTGGAGCCGGTAAGCTCCTACGAGCAGTACTTC.

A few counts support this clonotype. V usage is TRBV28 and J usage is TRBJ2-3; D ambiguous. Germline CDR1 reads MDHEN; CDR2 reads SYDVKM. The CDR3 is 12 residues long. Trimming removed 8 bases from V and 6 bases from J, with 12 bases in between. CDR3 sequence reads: CASDDPGDTQYF. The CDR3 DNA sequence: TGTGCCAGCGACGACCCCGGGGATACGCAGTATTTT.

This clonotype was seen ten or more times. CDR3 bases: TGTGCCAGCAGCCAGGGGCTTGGCTACACCTTC. This gives the protein CASSQGLGYTF. V and J are TRBV3-1 and TRBJ1-2; tentatively, D is TRBD1 (5 bases). The CDR3 runs to 11 residues. V was clipped by 3 bases and J by 7 bases, with 6 bases between them. Germline-derived CDR1 and CDR2 are LGHDT and YNNKEL (reference sequence).

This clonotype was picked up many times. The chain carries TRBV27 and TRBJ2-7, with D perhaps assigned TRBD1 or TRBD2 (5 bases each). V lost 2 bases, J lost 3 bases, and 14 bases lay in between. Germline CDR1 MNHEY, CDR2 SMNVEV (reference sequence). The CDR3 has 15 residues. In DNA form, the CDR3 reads TGTGCCAGCAGTTTAACCCGACTTGGGGGCTACGAGCAGTACTTC. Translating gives CASSLTRLGGYEQYF.

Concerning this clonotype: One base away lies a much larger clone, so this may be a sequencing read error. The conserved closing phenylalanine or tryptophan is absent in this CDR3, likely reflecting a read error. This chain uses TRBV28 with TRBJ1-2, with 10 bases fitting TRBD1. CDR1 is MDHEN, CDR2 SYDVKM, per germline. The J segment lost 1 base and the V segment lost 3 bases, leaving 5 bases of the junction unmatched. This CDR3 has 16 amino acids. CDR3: CASSLWDRGFNYGYTL. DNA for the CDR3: TGTGCCAGCAGTTTGTGGGACAGGGGTTTTAACTATGGCTACACCCTC.

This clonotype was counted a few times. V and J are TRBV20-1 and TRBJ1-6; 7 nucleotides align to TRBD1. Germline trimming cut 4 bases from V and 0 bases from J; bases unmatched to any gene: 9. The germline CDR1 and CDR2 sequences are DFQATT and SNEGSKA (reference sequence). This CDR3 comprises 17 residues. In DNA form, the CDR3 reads TGCAGTGCTACCCAGACAGGGAAAAGCTCCTATAATTCACCCCTCCACTTT. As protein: CSATQTGKSSYNSPLHF.

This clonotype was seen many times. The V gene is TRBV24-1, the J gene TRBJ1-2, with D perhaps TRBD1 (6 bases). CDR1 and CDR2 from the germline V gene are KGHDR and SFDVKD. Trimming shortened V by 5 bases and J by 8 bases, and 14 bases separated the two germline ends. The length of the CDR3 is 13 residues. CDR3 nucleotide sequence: TGTGCCACCAGTGTTGGGGGCGAGCGAGGCTACACCTTC. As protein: CATSVGGERGYTF.

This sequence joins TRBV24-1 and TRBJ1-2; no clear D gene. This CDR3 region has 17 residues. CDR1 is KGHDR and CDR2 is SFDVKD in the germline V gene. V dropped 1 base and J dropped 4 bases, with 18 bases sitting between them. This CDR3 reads CATSDFGSKTGAYGYTF. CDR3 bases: TGTGCCACCAGTGATTTTGGGTCGAAGACCGGTGCCTATGGCTACACCTTC.

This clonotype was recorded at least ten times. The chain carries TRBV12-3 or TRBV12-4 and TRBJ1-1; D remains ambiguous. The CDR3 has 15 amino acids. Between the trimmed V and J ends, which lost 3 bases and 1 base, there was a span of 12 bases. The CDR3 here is CASSFFRVTNTEAFF. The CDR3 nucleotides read TGTGCCAGCAGTTTTTTTCGCGTGACGAACACTGAAGCTTTCTTT.

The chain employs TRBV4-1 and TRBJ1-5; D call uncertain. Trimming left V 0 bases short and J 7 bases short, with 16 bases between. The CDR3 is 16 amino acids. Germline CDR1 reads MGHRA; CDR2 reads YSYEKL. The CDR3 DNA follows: TGCGCCAGCAGCCAAGATTATCCGGGAATGGAGCAGCCCCAGCATTTT. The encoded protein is CASSQDYPGMEQPQHF.

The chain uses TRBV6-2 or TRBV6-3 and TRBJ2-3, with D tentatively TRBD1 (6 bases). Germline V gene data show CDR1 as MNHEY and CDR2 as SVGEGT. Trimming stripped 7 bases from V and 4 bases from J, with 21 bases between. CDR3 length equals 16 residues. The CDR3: CASTSSSQGRADTQYF. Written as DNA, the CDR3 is TGTGCCAGCACGTCCTCCAGCCAGGGGAGAGCAGATACGCAGTATTTT.